Listed below are T cell receptor beta chains from one sample, sequenced in a study of identifying expanded T cells in peripheral blood. Here immunoSEQ multiplex PCR was the method, and the copy in TCRdb shows in-frame clones only, minus some. The table shows about 110,000 clones, with about 87% occurring only once. The sample comprised blood. These receptor sequences come from a person aged 18 to 69 in good health. CDR3s include the opening cysteine and the closing phenylalanine or tryptophan. A D gene is named only where the DNA matches it firmly.

J gene,V gene,D gene,CDR3 protein
TRBJ2-4,TRBV5-1,TRBD2,CASSWGTSGRRNIQYF
TRBJ2-5,TRBV7-3,-,CASSLTGQSWETQYF
TRBJ2-7,TRBV5-3,TRBD1,CARSIRTGRNYEQYF
TRBJ1-2,TRBV4-2,TRBD1,CASSRGQGGNYGYTF
TRBJ2-5,TRBV5-1,-,CASSPQGGGKTQYF
TRBJ2-5,TRBV19,TRBD2,CASSAALAGAPRKGTQYF
TRBJ1-1,TRBV29-1,-,CSVDAGVTEAFF
TRBJ2-7,TRBV2,TRBD2,CASSGTGGFHEQYF
TRBJ1-2,TRBV4-2,-,CASSQEDPDRWGGYTF
TRBJ1-1,TRBV6-1,-,CASIGLPGNTEAFF
TRBJ2-2,TRBV19,TRBD1,CASTPTGSAGELFF
TRBJ2-5,TRBV7-2,TRBD2,CASSSGLVGPKETQYF
TRBJ2-7,TRBV28,-,CASSPPDHLYEQYF
TRBJ1-5,TRBV5-6,-,CASSLLGAQSNQPQHF
TRBJ1-6,TRBV6-5,TRBD1,CASSYGTGVWDSPLHF
TRBJ2-3,TRBV9,-,CASSVASEDTQYF
TRBJ1-1,TRBV7-3,-,CASSSLMNTEAFF
TRBJ2-7,TRBV10-3,-,CAISESQLSSYEQYF
TRBJ1-5,TRBV7-4,-,CASSLEPGVANQPQHF
TRBJ2-5,TRBV7-2,-,CASRSRSLGEETQYF
TRBJ2-7,TRBV7-6,TRBD1,CASSSPRDRGYEQYF
TRBJ2-1,TRBV6-4,TRBD2,CASSVTSGGYNEQFF
TRBJ1-6,TRBV30,TRBD1,CAWTGQGVPPLHF
TRBJ1-1,TRBV13,-,CASSSDQSNTEAFF
TRBJ2-7,TRBV28,TRBD1,CASRETGTYEQYF
TRBJ2-1,TRBV19,-,CASSVTGTSNEQFF
TRBJ2-2,TRBV6-1,-,CASSQARNTGELFF